A single T cell receptor (beta chain) is shown here with its context. TCRdb analysed the RT-PCR reads with MiXCR anew, one entry per CDR3 protein. Among approximately 160,000 distinct CDR3 sequences listed, 24% were seen once. The data are from a study of patients and donors after allogeneic stem cell transplantation. The CDR3 covers 14 residues. Trimming pared 3 bases from V and 3 bases from J, leaving 12 bases between. Germline-derived CDR1 and CDR2 are SGDLS and YYNGEE. The sample consisted of blood, either unsorted or a sorted T cell fraction (not recorded which). The chain recombines TRBV9 with TRBJ2-5; tentative D call: TRBD1 (6 bases). The receptor was isolated from a human donor who was either an allogeneic HSCT recipient or a stem cell or donor lymphocyte infusion donor (not recorded which). It is not recorded whose cells these are; they may come from a transplant donor. CDR3 amino acids: CASSEGVGEETQYF. Here the CDR3 DNA reads TGTGCCAGCAGCGAGGGGGTAGGGGAAGAGACCCAGTACTTC.